This T cell receptor (beta chain) was found in a study of T-cell reconstitution after alpha-beta-depleted transplantation in children. Study results and limitations: Several patients had high TCRbeta diversity at day 60; it came from surviving recipient T cells and thymic progenitors.

Germline CDR1 MNHEY, CDR2 SVGAGI. The CDR3 consists of 16 residues. Trimming shortened V by 1 base and J by 1 base, and 10 bases separated the two germline ends. For this clonotype: The antigen is not known.

A TCRbeta library incorporating unique molecular identifiers was prepared. TCRdb reprocessed the PCR reads with MiXCR, giving one entry per CDR3 protein. The sample lists some 600,000 distinct CDR3 sequences, under 15% seen once, with around 2.2% in the top ten. The chain carries TRBV6-5 and TRBJ2-2; tentatively, D is TRBD1 (6 bases). The specimen was PBMCs, mostly from graft donor cells, collected 360 days after TCRalphabeta/CD19-depleted stem cell transplant. The receptor was derived from a male patient younger than 18 who had a stem cell transplant for acute myeloid leukemia, so the T cells may come from the graft donor. The CDR3 nucleotides read TGTGCCAGCAGTTACTTCAGGGGCATGAACACCGGGGAGCTGTTTTTT. Translated: CASSYFRGMNTGELFF.